One and the same sample provided the 15 T cell receptor beta chains below, sequenced in a study of T cell responses to AZD1222 COVID-19 vaccine. TCRdb's table, derived via immunoSEQ multiplex PCR, lists solely in-frame clones and lacks some. Found here are tens of thousands of clones, roughly 90% of them singletons; the top ten hold 6.9%. This sample comprised peripheral blood, obtained 28 days after the second AZD1222 dose. These receptors came from an adult who received the AZD1222 COVID-19 vaccine.

The rearrangement joins TRBV27 to TRBJ1-1; D gene ambiguous. There are 14 residues in the CDR3. The germline gives CDR1 MNHEY, CDR2 SMNVEV (reference sequence). V was cut by 3 bases and J by 2 bases, with 10 bases left in between. Here the CDR3 reads CASSLRESNTEAFF. CDR3 bases: TGTGCCAGCAGTTTGAGAGAATCCAACACTGAAGCTTTCTTT.

The J gene is TRBJ2-5, the V gene TRBV5-6; 12 bases are a match to TRBD1. This CDR3 region has 14 residues. Germline CDR1 is SGHDT and CDR2 is YYEEEE. V was pared by 7 bases and J by 4 bases, with 5 bases of the junction left unmatched. The CDR3 loop is CASDRDRGRETQYF. CDR3 sequence (DNA): TGTGCCAGCGACCGGGACAGGGGGCGAGAGACCCAGTACTTC.

In this sample, this clone turned up a few times. V gene TRBV7-9 combines with J gene TRBJ1-4, with D possibly being TRBD1 (5 bases). The CDR3 runs to 17 residues. The germline V gene encodes CDR1 SEHNR and CDR2 FQNEAQ (reference sequence). V was cut by 6 bases and J by 4 bases, with 21 bases left in between. CDR3 bases: TGTGCCAGCAGTCCGACGGACCGGGGGACCTTTAATGAAAAACTGTTTTTT. It yields the protein CASSPTDRGTFNEKLFF.

J is TRBJ2-2 and V is TRBV7-3, with 8 bases identical to TRBD1. The V segment lost 2 bases and the J segment 3 bases; nucleotides outside the gene matches: 8. This CDR3 contains 17 residues. Germline values: CDR1 SGHTA, CDR2 FQGTGA. CDR3 nucleotides: TGTGCCAGCAGCTTACAATCCCGGACAGGGTACACCGGGGAGCTGTTTTTT. This sequence encodes CASSLQSRTGYTGELFF.

This clone was observed a few times. The rearrangement uses TRBV7-8 and TRBJ2-4; 9 bases agree with TRBD2. There are 16 residues in the CDR3. V gave up 2 bases and J gave up 7 bases; unmatched junction bases: 9. Germline-derived CDR1 and CDR2 are SGHVS and FQNEAQ. The CDR3 spells CASSLHGSGRWNIQYF. The CDR3 DNA reads as TGTGCCAGCAGCTTACACGGTAGCGGGAGATGGAACATTCAGTACTTC.

CDR3 bases: TGTGCCAGCAGTTCGAGCTTGGCCTATGGCTACACCTTC. Translation: CASSSSLAYGYTF. This chain uses TRBV27 with TRBJ1-2; D is ambiguous. V lost 4 bases to trimming and J lost 4 bases, with 10 bases between them. The germline V gene encodes CDR1 MNHEY and CDR2 SMNVEV (reference sequence). The CDR3 extends over 13 amino acids.

V is TRBV5-6 and J is TRBJ1-5; TRBD1 aligns across 7 bases. With V trimmed by 2 bases and J by 5 bases, 4 bases remained unmatched. Germline values: CDR1 SGHDT, CDR2 YYEEEE. This CDR3 comprises 14 residues. DNA for the CDR3: TGTGCCAGCAGCTTAGGGACAGAATATCAGCCCCAGCATTTT. Translated, it gives CASSLGTEYQPQHF.

The V gene is TRBV4-2, the J gene TRBJ1-1; no definite D call. Germline V lookup: CDR1 LGHNA, CDR2 YNFKEQ. This CDR3 comprises 15 residues. The V gene lost 0 bases and the J gene lost 6 bases, with 14 bases spanning the gap. DNA of the CDR3: TGTGCCAGCAGCCAAGATACCGCCTTCGGGGCTGAAGCTTTCTTT. This encodes CASSQDTAFGAEAFF.

J is TRBJ1-2 and V is TRBV7-2; D may be TRBD1 (5 bases). Trimming took off 5 bases at V and 3 bases at J, with 13 bases between the two ends. The CDR3 contains 14 residues. From germline, CDR1 is SGHTA and CDR2 FQGNSA. The chain's CDR3 is CASSPTATDYGYTF. CDR3 nucleotides: TGTGCCAGCAGCCCGACAGCAACCGACTATGGCTACACCTTC.

The chain carries TRBV6-5 and TRBJ2-3; D gene unclear. V lost 10 bases to trimming and J lost 5 bases, with 22 bases between them. CDR1 and CDR2 from the germline V gene are MNHEY and SVGAGI. The CDR3 contains 15 residues. The DNA of the CDR3 is TGTGCCACCTGGGTAGGGCGTTCCGTGGGAGATACGCAGTATTTT. It specifies CATWVGRSVGDTQYF.

This clone appeared a few times. V is TRBV4-2 and J is TRBJ1-5; no reliable D call. Germline lookup yields CDR1 LGHNA and CDR2 YNFKEQ. V was pared by 1 base and J by 5 bases, with 6 bases between. This CDR3 comprises 13 residues. CDR3 DNA: TGTGCCAGCAGCCAAGGGGTAGATCAGCCCCAGCATTTT. Translated, it gives CASSQGVDQPQHF.

This clone was detected only a few times. The chain employs TRBV2 and TRBJ2-7; either TRBD1 or TRBD2 may supply D (5 bases each). Germline CDR1 and CDR2: SNHLY and FYNNEI. Deletions cut 6 bases from V and 2 bases from J, with 14 bases between. This CDR3 comprises 14 residues. CDR3 in amino acids: CASRTRGHTYEQYF. Here the CDR3 DNA reads TGTGCCAGCAGAACCCGGGGCCACACCTACGAGCAGTACTTC.

The chain joins TRBV19 to TRBJ1-4; 8 positions match TRBD1. With V trimmed by 4 bases and J by 4 bases, 5 bases remained unmatched. Germline CDR1 and CDR2: LNHDA and SQIVND (reference sequence). This CDR3 is built from 15 residues. The CDR3 reads CASSSRGTGNEKLFF. DNA of the CDR3: TGTGCCAGTAGTAGTCGGGGGACAGGTAATGAAAAACTGTTTTTT.

The rearrangement links TRBV28 to TRBJ2-1; 7 nucleotides agree with TRBD2. Germline V lookup: CDR1 MDHEN, CDR2 SYDVKM. The CDR3 sequence is 16 residues long. After removal of 6 bases from V and 2 bases from J, the junction contained 10 bases not matched to a gene. The CDR3 here is CASRTQAGAAYNEQFF. Written as DNA, the CDR3 is TGTGCCAGCAGAACCCAGGCGGGAGCAGCCTACAATGAGCAGTTCTTC.

The chain is built from TRBV27 and TRBJ1-1; TRBD1 agrees at 8 bases. Per the germline V gene, CDR1 is MNHEY and CDR2 is SMNVEV (reference sequence). The CDR3 has 19 residues. J gave up 0 bases and V 5 bases, and 17 bases lay outside the gene matches. The CDR3 loop reads CASSLHRTGRSFMNTEAFF. CDR3 DNA sequence: TGTGCCAGCAGTCTCCACCGGACAGGGCGGTCATTTATGAACACTGAAGCTTTCTTT.